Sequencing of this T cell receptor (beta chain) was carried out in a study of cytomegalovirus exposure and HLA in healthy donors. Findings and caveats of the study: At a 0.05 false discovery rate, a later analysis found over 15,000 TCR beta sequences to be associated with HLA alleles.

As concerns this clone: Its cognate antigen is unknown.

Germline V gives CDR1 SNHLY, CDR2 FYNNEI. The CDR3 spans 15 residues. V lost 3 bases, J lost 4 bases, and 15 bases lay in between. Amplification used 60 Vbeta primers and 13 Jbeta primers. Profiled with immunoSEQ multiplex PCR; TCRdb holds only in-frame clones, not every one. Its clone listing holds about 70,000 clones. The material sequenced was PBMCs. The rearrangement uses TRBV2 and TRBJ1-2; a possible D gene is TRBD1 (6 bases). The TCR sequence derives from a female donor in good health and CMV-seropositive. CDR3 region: CASSETPGHLYGYTF. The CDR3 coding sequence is TGTGCCAGCAGTGAGACTCCGGGACACCTCTATGGCTACACCTTC. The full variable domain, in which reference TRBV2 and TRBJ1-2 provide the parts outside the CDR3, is EPEVTQTPSHQVTQMGQEVILRCVPISNHLYFYWYRQILGQKVEFLVSFYNNEISEKSEIFDDQFSVERPDGSNFTLKIRSTKLEDSAMYFCASSETPGHLYGYTFGSGTRLTVV.